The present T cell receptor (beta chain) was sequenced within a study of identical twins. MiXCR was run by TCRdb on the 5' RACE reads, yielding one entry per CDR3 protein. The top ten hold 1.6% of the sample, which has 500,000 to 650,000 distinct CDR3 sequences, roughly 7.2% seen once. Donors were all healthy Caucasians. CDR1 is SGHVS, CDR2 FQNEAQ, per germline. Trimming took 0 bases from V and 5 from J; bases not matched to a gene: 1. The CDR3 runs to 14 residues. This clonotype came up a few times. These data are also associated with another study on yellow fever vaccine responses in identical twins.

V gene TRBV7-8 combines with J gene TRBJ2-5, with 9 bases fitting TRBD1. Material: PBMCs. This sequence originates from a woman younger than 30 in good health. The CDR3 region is CASSLADRGETQYF. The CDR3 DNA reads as TGTGCCAGCAGCTTAGCGGACAGGGGCGAGACCCAGTACTTC.